In its sample, the clone carrying this TCR beta chain was seen once. The sample comes from a study of blood T cell repertoires in COVID-19. Study-level background: Specimens from acute and convalescent COVID-19 originated in the United States, Italy and Spain. PBMCs, B-cell-depleted T cells, or T cells were the source of the cDNA or gDNA that made up the material.

CDR1 is SGHNT and CDR2 is YYREEE in the germline V gene (reference sequence). CDR3 length equals 18 residues. V trimming: 4 bases; J trimming: 0 bases; junction bases outside the gene matches: 11. Enrollment of patients from Seattle took place during active infection, with longitudinal follow-up. In the original workflow: Nucleated cell number was recorded as an estimate derived from reference gene primer amplification. The repertoire was sequenced with immunoSEQ multiplex PCR; TCRdb's copy has only in-frame clones and lacks some. From that table come the V and J calls and clone size; the DNA was used to work out D and trimming. The data contain tens of thousands of clones, roughly three quarters of them singletons.

This chain connects TRBV5-4 to TRBJ1-5; the match to TRBD1 covers 9 bases. The TCR comes from a man aged 65 to 85 with COVID-19, enrolled during active disease. Input material: peripheral blood. In DNA, the CDR3 is TGTGCCAGCAGCCGAGGACAGGGGAGGGGACCTAGCAATCAGCCCCAGCATTTT. It specifies CASSRGQGRGPSNQPQHF. Complete variable domain (other parts from reference TRBV5-4 and TRBJ1-5): ETGVTQSPTHLIKTRGQQVTLRCSSQSGHNTVSWYQQALGQGPQFIFQYYREEENGRGNFPPRFSGLQFPNYSSELNVNALELDDSALYLCASSRGQGRGPSNQPQHFGDGTRLSIL.